The source of this TCR beta chain is a study of T-cell memory formation after mild COVID-19 (dated by TCRdb to about 2021). As for the study more broadly: Most TCR sequence clusters were specific to one of the two donors. Longitudinal TCRalpha and TCRbeta repertoire sequencing tracked T-cell clones expanding and contracting after mild COVID-19 in two donors. Two young, previously healthy adult volunteers made up the cohort, one male and one female.

This clonotype showed up just a few times. There is no known antigen for this receptor. No qualities accompany the bases; no much larger clone lies one base away. Ficoll-Paque density gradient centrifugation was used to isolate PBMCs. The CDR3 runs 16 amino acids, cysteine and phenylalanine included. CDR3 DNA is the only sequence kept; it has 48 bases, read in frame from the first base. Between the V and J ends, shortened by 4 bases and 0 bases respectively, the junction contains 14 bases. The germline V gene provides CDR1 SGHVS and CDR2 FQNEAQ. Sequencing used an Illumina NovaSeq 6000. TCRalpha and TCRbeta cDNA libraries were constructed by 5'RACE with constant-segment primers, with sample barcodes and unique molecular identifiers being introduced. RNA was extracted from every sample with Trizol reagent. Libraries were amplified in two PCR steps, with a second sample barcode and Illumina TruSeq adapters added in the second step. The libraries were sequenced on an Illumina NovaSeq using 2 x 150 bp paired-end reads. Under the source paper's analysis protocol: Demultiplexing of reads and collapsing into UMI-guided consensus sequences were performed with migec v1.2.7. With mixcr v2.1.11, UMI consensuses were aligned to TRA and TRB V and J templates and assembled into clonotypes. A clonotype was counted as expanded or contracted only when both edgeR and NoisET called the clonotype significant, with the noise models trained on biological replicates. For edgeR calls, the thresholds were a false discovery rate-adjusted p below 0.01 and a log2 fold-change of 1. As an exploratory analysis of dynamics, max-normalized trajectories of the 1000 most abundant clonotypes were examined by PCA with hierarchical clustering. Separately sequenced CD4+ and CD8+ repertoires were used to assign the CD4 or CD8 phenotype of responding clones. TCRdb cleaned the public reads at Q25 with fastp, built clones with MiXCR and kept in-frame beta chains. Identical CDR3 protein sequences are pooled into one entry, listed with their most common genes and DNA. The V and J calls here are based on TCRdb, not the publication. For this sample there are 290,000 or so distinct CDR3 sequences; just under 20% appear just once. 21% of the sample comes from the top ten.

The investigation overall reported the following: Contracting CD4+ clones appeared mostly in the CM and EM memory subsets, whereas CD8+ clones were enriched in EMRA. Whether the second-wave clones peaking on day 37 were SARS-CoV-2 specific was not confirmed. The study covered only a couple of mild cases, and larger cohorts including severe cases with pre-infection samples were considered necessary. Some responding clones were detected in pre-infection memory, suggesting pre-existing cross-reactive memory T cells joined the SARS-CoV-2 response. From day 15 to 85, contracting clones showed balanced CD4/CD8 phenotypes, whereas a second wave of clones that expanded from day 15 to 37 leaned towards CD4+.

This sequence was found in a young man who had mild COVID-19 (a few samples of this study predate the infection). The sample titles of this study are shuffled in the database, so cell type and time point are left out; the donor was told from shared clones. The chain couples TRBV7-8 to TRBJ2-3; no D gene can be assigned with confidence. What was sequenced was PBMCs or a T cell subset sorted from them (not recorded which). In nucleotides, the sequence is TGTGCCAGCAGCTCATATCACTTGACTAGCACAGATACGCAGTATTTT. Its protein product is CASSSYHLTSTDTQYF.